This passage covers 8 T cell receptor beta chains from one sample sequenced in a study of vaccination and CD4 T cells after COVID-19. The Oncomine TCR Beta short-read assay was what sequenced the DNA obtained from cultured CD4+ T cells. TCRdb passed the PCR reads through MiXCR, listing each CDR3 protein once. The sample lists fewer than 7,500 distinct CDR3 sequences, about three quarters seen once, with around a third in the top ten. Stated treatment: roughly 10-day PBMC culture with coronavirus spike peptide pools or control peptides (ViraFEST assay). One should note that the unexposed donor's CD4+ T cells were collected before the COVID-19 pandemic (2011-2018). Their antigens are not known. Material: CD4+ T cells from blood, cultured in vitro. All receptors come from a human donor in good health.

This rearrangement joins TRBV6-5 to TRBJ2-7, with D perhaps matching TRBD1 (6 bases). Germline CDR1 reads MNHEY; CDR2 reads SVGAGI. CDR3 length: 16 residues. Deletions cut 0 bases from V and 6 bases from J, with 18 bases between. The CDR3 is CASSYSTLQGKGEQYF. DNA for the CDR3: TGTGCCAGCAGTTACTCGACCCTACAGGGAAAGGGCGAGCAGTACTTC.

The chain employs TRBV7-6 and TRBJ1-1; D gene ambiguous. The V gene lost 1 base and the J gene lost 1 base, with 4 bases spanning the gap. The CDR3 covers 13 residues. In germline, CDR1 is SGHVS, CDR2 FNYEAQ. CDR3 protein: CASSLGRNTEAFF. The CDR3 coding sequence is TGTGCCAGCAGCTTAGGGAGGAACACTGAAGCTTTCTTT.

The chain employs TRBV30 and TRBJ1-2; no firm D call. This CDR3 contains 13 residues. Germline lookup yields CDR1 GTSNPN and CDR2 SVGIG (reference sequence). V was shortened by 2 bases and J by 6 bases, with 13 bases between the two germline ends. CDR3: CAWSPLLTDGYTF. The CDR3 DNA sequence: TGTGCCTGGAGTCCCCTGTTGACCGATGGCTACACCTTC.

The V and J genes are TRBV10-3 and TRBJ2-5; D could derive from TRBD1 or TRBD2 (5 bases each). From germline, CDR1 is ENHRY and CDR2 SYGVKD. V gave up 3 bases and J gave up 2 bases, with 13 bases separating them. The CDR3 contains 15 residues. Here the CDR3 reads CAISDRGGRQETQYF. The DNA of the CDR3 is TGTGCCATCAGTGATAGGGGTGGGAGACAAGAGACCCAGTACTTC.

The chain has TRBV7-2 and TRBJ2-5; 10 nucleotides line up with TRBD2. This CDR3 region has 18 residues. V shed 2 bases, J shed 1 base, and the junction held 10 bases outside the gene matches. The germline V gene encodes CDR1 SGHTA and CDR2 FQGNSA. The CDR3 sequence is CASSLLDSLAGAQETQYF. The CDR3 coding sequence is TGTGCCAGCAGCTTACTCGACTCCCTAGCGGGGGCCCAAGAGACCCAGTACTTC.

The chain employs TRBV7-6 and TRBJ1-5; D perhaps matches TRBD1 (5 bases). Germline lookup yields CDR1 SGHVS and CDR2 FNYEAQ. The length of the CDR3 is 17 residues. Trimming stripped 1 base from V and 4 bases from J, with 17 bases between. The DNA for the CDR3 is TGTGCCAGCAGCTTAGGGTTGGGGGATGCAGGGAATCAGCCCCAGCATTTT. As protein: CASSLGLGDAGNQPQHF.

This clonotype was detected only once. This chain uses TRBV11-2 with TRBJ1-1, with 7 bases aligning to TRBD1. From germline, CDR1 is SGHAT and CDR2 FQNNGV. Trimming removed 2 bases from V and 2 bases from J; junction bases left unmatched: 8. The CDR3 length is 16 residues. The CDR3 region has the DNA TGTGCCAGCAGCTTAAGAAGCTGGACAGGAAACACTGAAGCTTTCTTT. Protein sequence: CASSLRSWTGNTEAFF.

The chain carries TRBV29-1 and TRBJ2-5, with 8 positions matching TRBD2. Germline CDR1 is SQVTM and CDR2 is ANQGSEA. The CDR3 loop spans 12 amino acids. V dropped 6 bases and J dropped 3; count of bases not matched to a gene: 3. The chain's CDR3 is CSVVAGKETQYF. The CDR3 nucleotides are TGCAGCGTCGTAGCGGGGAAAGAGACCCAGTACTTC.